The clone carrying this TCR beta chain occurred many times. This record belongs to a study of beta chain features in type 1 diabetes. J gave up 4 bases and V 1 base, and 3 bases lay outside the gene matches. The CDR3 covers 15 residues. Per the germline V gene, CDR1 is SGHTA and CDR2 is FQGNSA. Reverse transcription of all isolated RNA meant that expressed TCRB transcripts were sequenced. Naive, central memory and regulatory T cell samples came to a mean of roughly 3.9 million reads. Produced via immunoSEQ multiplex PCR; TCRdb's table is partial and in-frame only. Among almost 350,000 clones, 8% were seen once, and the ten largest hold around 0.44%.

What was sequenced was central memory CD4+ T cells from blood. The sequence came from a woman aged 18 to 35 in good health. This chain links TRBV7-2 with TRBJ2-1, with TRBD2 matching over 8 bases. The DNA for the CDR3 is TGTGCCAGCAGCTTAGTTGCTAGCGGGTACAATGAGCAGTTCTTC. It codes for CASSLVASGYNEQFF.